Listed below are T cell receptor beta chains from one sample, sequenced in a study of T cells expressing NK-cell markers. TCRdb re-analyzed the 5' RACE reads; it lists each CDR3 protein once, without DNA. Its clone listing holds under 200,000 distinct CDR3 sequences. Sequenced material: blood T cells: a sorted CD56 or NKG2C T cell subset, CD4+ or CD8+ T cells, or bulk PBMC T cells (not recorded which). The receptors originated from a woman aged 18-70 years in good health. The CDR3 runs from the conserved cysteine through the conserved F or W. Each record gives: V gene, clone size, J gene, CDR3 protein. Size is omitted from some rows. Given values are once, few, many or a class for expanded clones.

TRBV20-1	NA	TRBJ2-5	CSASGAFRETQYF
TRBV19	NA	TRBJ2-6	CASGTGLPGANVLTF
TRBV25-1	NA	TRBJ1-1	CASRPGVSGARTEAFF
TRBV9	NA	TRBJ1-4	CASSSRQGSNEKLFF
TRBV6-2/TRBV6-3	NA	TRBJ1-2	CASSRDGWDGYTF
TRBV15	NA	TRBJ2-7	CATSRQGYEQYF
TRBV18	NA	TRBJ1-2	CASSPPAGGGYTF
TRBV6-2/TRBV6-3	NA	TRBJ2-1	CASSYSGRFEQFF
TRBV5-1	NA	TRBJ1-1	CASSNHGQGNAEAFF
TRBV5-1	NA	TRBJ2-3	CASSLAGSGSTDTQYF
TRBV14	NA	TRBJ2-7	CASSPRTRGEQYF
TRBV6-1	NA	TRBJ1-1	CASSEGWIGRTEAFF
TRBV29-1	NA	TRBJ1-6	CSVEVGGNSPLHF
TRBV4-1	NA	TRBJ2-7	CASSQGAWGEQYF
TRBV5-4	NA	TRBJ1-2	CASSLSRAEYGYTF
TRBV20-1	NA	TRBJ2-3	CSATPSGGTTQYF
TRBV10-3	NA	TRBJ2-1	CAISDPWGGGRGNEQFF
TRBV14	NA	TRBJ2-1	CASSQVTGGPYRNEQFF
TRBV11-2	NA	TRBJ2-7	CASSSSFYEQYF
TRBV20-1	NA	TRBJ2-7	CSAAGPLSSYEQYF
TRBV27	NA	TRBJ2-6	CASSFQSGANVLTF
TRBV5-1	NA	TRBJ2-2	CASSLDGGDYTGELFF
TRBV6-6	NA	TRBJ2-7	CASSTGTAREQYF
TRBV5-8	NA	TRBJ2-3	CASRQGLRASTDTQYF
TRBV10-3	NA	TRBJ1-1	CAIRELGGWGTEAFF
TRBV30	NA	TRBJ2-1	CAWNLRGVYNEQFF
TRBV2	NA	TRBJ1-5	CASSRDGDLQPQHF
TRBV5-6	NA	TRBJ2-5	CASSRPGSGETQYF
TRBV29-1	NA	TRBJ1-2	CSGGQGESGYTF
TRBV12-3/TRBV12-4	NA	TRBJ2-1	CASSFVTGGNNEQFF
TRBV27	NA	TRBJ2-7	CASSLGPGHYEQYF
TRBV4-2	NA	TRBJ1-1	CASSQGFTEAFF
TRBV29-1	NA	TRBJ2-5	CSVRPTQETQYF
TRBV2	NA	TRBJ2-1	CASSTGGGGYEQFF
TRBV7-2	NA	TRBJ2-7	CASSRQREYEQYF
TRBV20-1	NA	TRBJ2-3	CSARQLVLTDTQYF
TRBV20-1	NA	TRBJ2-1	CSARRTSGRITSYNEQFF
TRBV5-1	NA	TRBJ2-7	CASTRTSGSSYEQYF
TRBV20-1	NA	TRBJ2-3	CSAKEPGLAGGTQYF
TRBV5-6	NA	TRBJ2-1	CASSGGGSPLNEQFF
TRBV7-6	NA	TRBJ2-5	CASSSTGTGVTQYF
TRBV4-2	NA	TRBJ2-6	CASSPDRFKSGANVLTF
TRBV5-4	NA	TRBJ2-3	CASSATQGQRGDTQYF
TRBV5-1	NA	TRBJ2-7	CASRSLDLYEQYF
TRBV12-3/TRBV12-4	medium-sized	TRBJ1-1	CASSLRSGRTEAFF
TRBV2	NA	TRBJ2-5	CASTEGYWETQYF
TRBV28	NA	TRBJ2-3	CASSHGGRMDTQYF
TRBV7-2	NA	TRBJ2-7	CASSPPLRGAYEQYF
TRBV4-2	NA	TRBJ2-2	CASRRGGRNTGELFF
TRBV6-2/TRBV6-3	NA	TRBJ2-1	CASKLAGAVYNEQFF
TRBV20-1	NA	TRBJ1-5	CSAGSVSNQPQHF
TRBV7-2	NA	TRBJ2-7	CASSPVGEQYF
TRBV2	NA	TRBJ2-7	CASPQGEYEQYF
TRBV15	NA	TRBJ2-7	CATSRDIGPRLSSYEQYF
TRBV4-1	NA	TRBJ2-1	CASSLYLAGYNEQFF
TRBV6-1	NA	TRBJ1-2	CASIYRQGTNYGYTF
TRBV7-2	NA	TRBJ2-7	CASRGNRGSYEQYF
TRBV6-1	NA	TRBJ2-7	CASSRSGLQPYEQYF
TRBV27	NA	TRBJ1-2	CASSLIGGSTYGYTF